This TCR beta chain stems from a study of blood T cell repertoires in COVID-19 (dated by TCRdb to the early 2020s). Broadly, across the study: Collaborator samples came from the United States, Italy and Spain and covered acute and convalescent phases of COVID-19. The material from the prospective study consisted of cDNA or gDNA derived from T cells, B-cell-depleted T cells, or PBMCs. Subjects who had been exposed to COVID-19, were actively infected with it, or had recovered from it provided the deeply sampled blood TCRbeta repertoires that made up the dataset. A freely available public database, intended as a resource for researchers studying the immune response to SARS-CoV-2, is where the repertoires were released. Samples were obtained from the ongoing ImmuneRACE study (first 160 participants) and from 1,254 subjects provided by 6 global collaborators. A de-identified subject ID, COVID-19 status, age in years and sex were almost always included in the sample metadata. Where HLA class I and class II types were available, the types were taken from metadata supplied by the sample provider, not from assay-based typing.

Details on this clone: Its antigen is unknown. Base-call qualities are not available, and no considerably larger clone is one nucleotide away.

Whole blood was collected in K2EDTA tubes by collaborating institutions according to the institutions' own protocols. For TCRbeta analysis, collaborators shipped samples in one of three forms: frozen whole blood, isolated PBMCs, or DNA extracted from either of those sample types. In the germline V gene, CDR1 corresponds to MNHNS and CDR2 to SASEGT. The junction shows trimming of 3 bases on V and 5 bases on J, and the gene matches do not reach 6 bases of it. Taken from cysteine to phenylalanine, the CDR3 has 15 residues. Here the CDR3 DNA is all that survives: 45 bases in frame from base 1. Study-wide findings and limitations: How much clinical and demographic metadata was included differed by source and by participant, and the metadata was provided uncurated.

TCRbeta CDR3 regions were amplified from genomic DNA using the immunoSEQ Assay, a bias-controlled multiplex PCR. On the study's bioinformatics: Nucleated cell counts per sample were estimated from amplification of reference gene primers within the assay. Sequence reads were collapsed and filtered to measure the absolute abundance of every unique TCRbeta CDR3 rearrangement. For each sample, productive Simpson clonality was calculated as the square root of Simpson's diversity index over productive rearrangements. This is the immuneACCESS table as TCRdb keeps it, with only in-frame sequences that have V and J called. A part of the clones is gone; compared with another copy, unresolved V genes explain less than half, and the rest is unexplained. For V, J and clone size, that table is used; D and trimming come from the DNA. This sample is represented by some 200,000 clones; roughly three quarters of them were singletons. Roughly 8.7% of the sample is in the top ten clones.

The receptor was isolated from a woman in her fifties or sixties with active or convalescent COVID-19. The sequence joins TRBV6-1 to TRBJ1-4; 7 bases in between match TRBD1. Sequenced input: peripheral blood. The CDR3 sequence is CASSDMGQRNEKLFF. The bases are TGTGCCAGCAGTGACATGGGACAGAGAAATGAAAAACTGTTTTTT.